This is a list of T cell receptor beta chains from one sample in a study of shared clonotypes between healthy human individuals. Using immunoSEQ multiplex PCR, the repertoire was profiled, and TCRdb retains in-frame clones only, with some absent. Among roughly 2,500,000 clones listed, over 85% were seen once. Sequenced sample: naive CD4+ T cells from PBMCs. Receptors were obtained from a young man in good health. Some clones in this sample may be carry-over from other donors' samples. The CDR3 runs from the conserved cysteine through the conserved F or W. A D gene is named only where the DNA matches it firmly. A row's size may be missing; if present it is once, few, many or a size class.

j_call clone_size v_call d_call cdr3_nt cdr3_aa
TRBJ2-3 . TRBV28 TRBD1 TGTGCCAGCAGCGGACAGGGGTGGGATACGCAGTATTTT CASSGQGWDTQYF
TRBJ2-5 . TRBV25-1 . TGTGCCAGCAGTGCTGGGGAAGAGACCCAGTACTTC CASSAGEETQYF
TRBJ2-7 . TRBV27 TRBD1 TGTGCCAGCAGGCGGACAGGGTTCTCCTACGAGCAGTACTTC CASRRTGFSYEQYF
TRBJ2-1 . TRBV29-1 . TGCAGCGTCCGGGGAACCTACGGGCTCCGTACCAGAAATGAGCAGTTCTTC CSVRGTYGLRTRNEQFF
TRBJ2-3 . TRBV5-1 . TGCGCCAGCAGCTTGGGTGGCAGGGTAGTTTCAGATACGCAGTATTTT CASSLGGRVVSDTQYF
TRBJ2-5 . TRBV5-8 . TGTGCCAGCAGCCTCAAAGGAGGCAGGGGAGAGACCCAGTACTTC CASSLKGGRGETQYF
TRBJ2-3 once TRBV19 . TGTGCCAGTAGTCCGAGGCAAGATACGCAGTATTTT CASSPRQDTQYF
TRBJ2-2 . TRBV5-1 TRBD2 TGCGCCAGCGCGGGACTAGTCTCCACCGGGGAGCTGTTTTTT CASAGLVSTGELFF
TRBJ1-4 . TRBV4-2 . TGTGCCAGCAGCCGGCGCCCAACAGAAGTTCCTAATGAAAAACTGTTTTTT CASSRRPTEVPNEKLFF
TRBJ1-4 . TRBV5-6 . TGTGCCAGCAGCTTGTTGCGCCCAATATCTACAACTAATGAAAAACTGTTTTTT CASSLLRPISTTNEKLFF
TRBJ2-7 . TRBV19 TRBD1 TGTGCCAGTAGTATTAAACAGGGGTACGAGCAGTACTTC CASSIKQGYEQYF
TRBJ1-2 . TRBV28 TRBD1 TGTGCCAGCAGTTTTATCAGGGGGTATGGCTACACCTTC CASSFIRGYGYTF
TRBJ2-7 . TRBV28 TRBD2 TGTGCCAGCAGTTTGTTGGCTAGCGGAACTTACGAGCAGTACTTC CASSLLASGTYEQYF
TRBJ2-1 . TRBV28 TRBD2 TGTGCCAGCAGCCCGACTAGCGGGGGTCCCTACAATGAGCAGTTCTTC CASSPTSGGPYNEQFF
TRBJ2-3 once TRBV2 . TGTGCCAGCAGTGGCAGCACAGATACGCAGTATTTT CASSGSTDTQYF
TRBJ1-5 . TRBV28 TRBD1 TGTGCCAGCGTCCGGGACAGTAACAATCAGCCCCAGCATTTT CASVRDSNNQPQHF
TRBJ1-2 . TRBV7-3 TRBD1 TGTGCCAGCAGCGAGGACAGGGGGCTTGGCTACACCTTC CASSEDRGLGYTF
TRBJ2-2 once TRBV7-9 . TGTGCCAGCAGCCCCTACCCTGGATGGGGCCGGAACACCGGGGAGCTGTTTTTT CASSPYPGWGRNTGELFF
TRBJ2-3 . TRBV9 . TGTGCCAGCAGCCCCCGATGGTCAGATACGCAGTATTTT CASSPRWSDTQYF
TRBJ2-1 . TRBV27 . TGTGCCAGCAGTCCGTCCCGCTACAATGAGCAGTTCTTC CASSPSRYNEQFF
TRBJ1-5 . TRBV6-1 . TGTGCCAGCAGTGAGCTCGCACTGGGGGGGGATCTTCAGCCCCAGCATTTT CASSELALGGDLQPQHF
TRBJ2-7 . TRBV5-6 . TGTGCCAGCAGCTTGTATTACCAGCTGAAGTCCTACGAGCAGTACTTC CASSLYYQLKSYEQYF
TRBJ1-5 . TRBV10-3 . TGTGCCATCAGGGATGACAGAAATCAGCCCCAGCATTTT CAIRDDRNQPQHF
TRBJ1-6 . TRBV30 . TGTGCCTGGAGTGAACAACCGGGATCACCCCTCCACTTT CAWSEQPGSPLHF
TRBJ1-6 . TRBV4-2 . TGTGCCAGCAGCCAAGATCGCGGCCAGGGGATAAATTCACCCCTCCACTTT CASSQDRGQGINSPLHF
TRBJ1-2 . TRBV27 . TGTGCCAGCAGTTTATCAGCGGATAGAAATGGCTACACCTTC CASSLSADRNGYTF
TRBJ2-7 . TRBV29-1 . TGCAGCGTTGCCAGCTCCCTAAGCCCCTACGAGCAGTACTTC CSVASSLSPYEQYF
TRBJ2-3 . TRBV19 TRBD2 TGTGCCAGTAGTATCGGACTAGCGGCTAGCACAGATACGCAGTATTTT CASSIGLAASTDTQYF
TRBJ2-7 . TRBV9 TRBD2 TGTGCCAGCAGCGTAGGGCCTAGCGGGATTTCTCCCTACGAGCAGTACTTC CASSVGPSGISPYEQYF
TRBJ1-4 once TRBV11-2 TRBD1 TGTGCCAGCAGCTTCTGGACAGGGCAAAATGAAAAACTGTTTTTT CASSFWTGQNEKLFF
TRBJ2-1 . TRBV19 . TGTGCCAGTGGCGGACAGTACAATGAGCAGTTCTTC CASGGQYNEQFF
TRBJ1-4 . TRBV25-1 TRBD1 TGTGCCGTGAATCCGGGACAGACTAATGAAAAACTGTTTTTT CAVNPGQTNEKLFF
TRBJ2-1 once TRBV5-1 TRBD2 TGCGCCAGCAGTAACGGGAGGACGTCCTACAATGAGCAGTTCTTC CASSNGRTSYNEQFF
TRBJ2-3 . TRBV5-1 TRBD2 TGCGCCAGCAGCTTGGCGGGACTAGCGGGCTACACAGATACGCAGTATTTT CASSLAGLAGYTDTQYF
TRBJ2-1 . TRBV28 TRBD2 TGTGCCAGCAGTTCCCTCTCCGGGACTACTTCGAATGAGCAGTTCTTC CASSSLSGTTSNEQFF
TRBJ2-4 . TRBV28 . TGTGCCAGCAGTTCTTATACCCCACCCAAGGGGCGGACCCTAGCCAAAAACATTCAGTACTTC CASSSYTPPKGRTLAKNIQYF
TRBJ2-3 . TRBV15 . TGTGCCACCAGCAGAGATCCCCAAACCACAGATACGCAGTATTTT CATSRDPQTTDTQYF
TRBJ1-2 . TRBV5-1 TRBD1 TGCGCCAGCAGCTTGTGGGACAGGGGTAACTATGGCTACACCTTC CASSLWDRGNYGYTF
TRBJ2-1 . TRBV7-9 TRBD1 TGTGCCAGCAGCTTAACCCGGGACAGCTACAATGAGCAGTTCTTC CASSLTRDSYNEQFF
TRBJ2-3 . TRBV18 TRBD2 TGTGCCAGCTCACCTCGGACTAGCGGGGGCACAGATACGCAGTATTTT CASSPRTSGGTDTQYF
TRBJ2-2 . TRBV5-1 . TGCGCCAGCAGCTTAGAACAGACCACCGGGGAGCTGTTTTTT CASSLEQTTGELFF
TRBJ2-2 . TRBV18 . TGTGCCAGCTCACCCCTGCCAGCAGACGGGGAGCTGTTTTTT CASSPLPADGELFF
TRBJ1-2 . TRBV6-5 TRBD1 TGTGCCAGCAGTTACCGGGGACAGGGGGAGAATGGCTACACCTTC CASSYRGQGENGYTF
TRBJ2-1 . TRBV6-5 TRBD2 TGTGCCAGCAGTGGACGGACTAGCGGGAGGGTTGGGCAGTTCTTC CASSGRTSGRVGQFF
TRBJ2-5 . TRBV7-2 . TGTGCCAGCAGCTTAGCCACAGGGCAAGAGACCCAGTACTTC CASSLATGQETQYF
TRBJ1-5 few TRBV28 . TGTGCCAGCAGTTTAGCCAGGGTAGGCCAGCCCCAGCATTTT CASSLARVGQPQHF
TRBJ1-4 once TRBV28 . TGTGCCAGCAGTCAAGGGGGTCGGAATGAAAAACTGTTTTTT CASSQGGRNEKLFF
TRBJ2-3 . TRBV5-4 . TGTGCCAGCAGCTTGACGCCCGAGGACAAGGCAAATGGGCAGTATTTT CASSLTPEDKANGQYF
TRBJ1-4 . TRBV27 . TGTGCCAGCAGTTCCGGACATACAACTAATGAAAAACTGTTTTTT CASSSGHTTNEKLFF
TRBJ2-3 . TRBV6-1 . TGTGCCAGCGGCTTGGCAGATACGCAGTATTTT CASGLADTQYF
TRBJ2-6 . TRBV7-9 . TGTGCCAGCAGCTTATCGACGGACTCTGGGGCCAACGTCCTGACTTTC CASSLSTDSGANVLTF
TRBJ1-1 few TRBV5-6 . TGTGCCAGCAGCTTGGGCCCAGGACCGAACACTGAAGCTTTCTTT CASSLGPGPNTEAFF
TRBJ2-3 . TRBV9 . TGTGCCAGCAGAAAAGGGGCTGGCACAGATACGCAGTATTTT CASRKGAGTDTQYF